Sequencing of this TCR beta chain was carried out in a study of CD8 T cells in Susac syndrome. V lost 3 bases and J 2 bases, leaving 15 bases between the germline ends. Per the germline V gene, CDR1 is LNHDA and CDR2 is SQIVND (reference sequence). The CDR3 totals 16 residues. After extraction with the RNeasy kit, about 0.5 to 1 ug of the RNA was reverse transcribed using random hexamers. The amplification used immunoSEQ multiplex PCR on TCR beta CDR3; it spanned 54 Vbeta and 13 Jbeta. A single record per CDR3 protein comes from TCRdb applying MiXCR to the immunoSEQ multiplex PCR reads. The sample lists about 280,000 distinct CDR3 sequences; 85% were seen once.

The sample taken for sequencing was CD8+ T cells from PBMCs. The chain couples TRBV19 to TRBJ2-3; a weak D match, TRBD2 (6 bases). This TCR derives from a human donor with multiple sclerosis. The CDR3 protein is CASSMETGVFTDTQYF. Written as DNA, the CDR3 is TGTGCCAGTAGTATGGAGACGGGAGTATTCACAGATACGCAGTATTTT.